This TCR beta chain was retrieved from a study of blood T cell repertoires in COVID-19 (dated by TCRdb to about 2020). For the study in its entirety: Samples from collaborators originated in the United States, Italy and Spain and spanned both the acute and convalescent phases of COVID-19. The prospective study material was composed of cDNA or gDNA derived from T cells, B-cell-depleted T cells, or PBMCs. The dataset comprised deeply sampled blood TCRbeta repertoires from subjects exposed to, actively infected with, or recovered from COVID-19. The repertoires were released in a freely available public database intended as a resource for research on the immune response to SARS-CoV-2. Samples were obtained from the ongoing ImmuneRACE study (first 160 participants) and from about 1,300 subjects provided by 6 global collaborators. The sample metadata nearly always contained a de-identified subject ID, COVID-19 status, age in years and sex. Where available, HLA class I and class II types were obtained from metadata supplied by the sample provider rather than from assay-based typing.

According to the germline V gene, CDR1 reads KGHSH and CDR2 reads LQKENI. The CDR3, from cysteine to phenylalanine, totals 16 residues. The retained sequence is limited to the CDR3, 48 bases, with the frame set at the first base. The junction carries 17 bases between V and J, which are trimmed by 2 bases and 4 bases respectively. TCRbeta CDR3 regions were amplified from genomic DNA by means of the immunoSEQ Assay, a bias-controlled multiplex PCR. Under the source paper's analysis protocol: Nucleated cell counts per sample were estimated from amplification of reference gene primers within the assay. Sequence reads were collapsed and filtered to measure the absolute abundance of every unique TCRbeta CDR3 rearrangement. For each sample, productive Simpson clonality was calculated as the square root of Simpson's diversity index over productive rearrangements. The immuneACCESS repertoire file appears here via TCRdb, limited to in-frame rearrangements. These files lack a portion of the clones; in checked studies, under half of the deficit traces to unresolved V genes, and the cause of the others is not known. The V and J calls and the clone size are those of that table, but D and trimming were determined from the DNA. In this sample the table shows roughly 100,000 clones, roughly 80% of which occur a single time. The top ten constitute roughly 21% of the sample.

Findings and caveats that apply to the study as a whole: Clinical and demographic metadata were provided uncurated, with the amount varying by source and participant.

This clone was picked up one time. Its antigen is currently not known. Base-call qualities are not available, and no considerably larger clone is one nucleotide away. Each collaborating institution followed its own protocols to collect whole blood in K2EDTA tubes. For TCRbeta analysis, collaborators shipped samples in one of three forms: frozen whole blood, isolated PBMCs, or DNA extracted from either of those sample types. The TCR sequence derives from a woman in her 70s with acute or convalescent COVID-19. The sequencing input was peripheral blood. The chain couples TRBV18 to TRBJ1-1; 6 matching bases give a weak D call of TRBD1. The DNA sequence is given as TGTGCCAGCTCACCAAACCTAGGACAGACGGGCACTGAAGCTTTCTTT. Its protein product is CASSPNLGQTGTEAFF.